This TCR beta chain was found in a study of cytotoxic CD8 clonotypes in ibrutinib-treated CLL. Sequenced by immunoSEQ multiplex PCR; TCRdb stores in-frame clones only, minus some. The sample contains some 290,000 clones, about 80% of which appear only once. Germline CDR1 reads MNHEY; CDR2 reads SMNVEV (reference sequence). The CDR3 covers 15 residues. The V end was cut by 7 bases, the J end by 8 bases, with 21 bases between. The sample here was PBMCs, taken before ibrutinib treatment. The source is a human donor with chronic lymphocytic leukemia. The J gene is TRBJ2-1, the V gene TRBV27, with a possible D match to TRBD2 (6 bases). The CDR3 nucleotides read TGTGCCAGCAAGGAGTGGGAGGACCCTAAAGATGAGCAGTTCTTC. It yields the protein CASKEWEDPKDEQFF.